A selection of T cell receptor beta chains follows, all from one sample in a study of response to subunit inactivated influenza vaccine. TCRdb re-called the RT-PCR reads with MiXCR, one entry per CDR3 protein. The repertoire holds hundreds of thousands of distinct CDR3 sequences, with 10% to 15% as singletons. The sample in question was PBMCs from blood, obtained roughly 47 days after vaccination. These receptors were taken from a man aged 50 to 59 who received an inactivated influenza vaccine. The conserved cysteine and the conserved F or W are not part of the CDR3 here. The order of the fields is clone size, V gene, J gene, CDR3 protein. Size is stated for part of the rows, as once, few or many counts, or as a class when the clone is expanded.

NA,TRBV28,TRBJ2-1,ASRDRDLRHEQF
few,TRBV20-1,TRBJ1-2,SATDRGDYGYT
many,TRBV10-3,TRBJ2-1,AISDARLAGANEQF
few,TRBV29-1,TRBJ1-4,SVALGVEKLF
NA,TRBV5-2,TRBJ2-5,AMGSGRHRGETQY
few,TRBV10-3,TRBJ1-5,AISEGDRGWGNQPQH
few,TRBV20-1,TRBJ2-7,SAREGRGSEQY
NA,TRBV6-1,TRBJ2-1,ASSEGFFSGGPKPYNEQF
many,TRBV5-1,TRBJ2-7,ASSLGGQEGREQY
NA,TRBV6-2/TRBV6-3,TRBJ2-7,ASRGTAYFYEQY
NA,TRBV25-1,TRBJ1-4,ASSPTPGGAQGKLF
many,TRBV10-3,TRBJ2-1,AIRPFGELNHEQF
few,TRBV7-2,TRBJ2-5,ASSLGPWGQETQY
few,TRBV6-2/TRBV6-3,TRBJ2-7,ASSRDSGVSEQY
NA,TRBV6-5,TRBJ2-5,ASSYGTSAVETQY
NA,TRBV7-6,TRBJ2-5,ASSLALSRSETQY
many,TRBV12-3/TRBV12-4,TRBJ1-3,ASSGDSGNTIY
NA,TRBV20-1,TRBJ2-3,SASPGQGPTDTQY
many,TRBV7-8,TRBJ1-4,ASSPLQGARANEKLF
few,TRBV28,TRBJ1-2,ASSSGGHPLRGYGYT
NA,TRBV6-1,TRBJ2-3,ASSPLGLSTDTQY
few,TRBV9,TRBJ1-2,ASSAEHSITNYGYT
many,TRBV5-1,TRBJ2-2,ASSRTGTGELF
few,TRBV6-6,TRBJ2-7,ASRGTGFSEQY
many,TRBV5-5,TRBJ2-1,ASRVRMGGSSSYNEQF
once,TRBV14,TRBJ2-3,ASSQGARGTDTQY
NA,TRBV7-8,TRBJ2-2,ASSWGHPSTGELF
few,TRBV29-1,TRBJ2-1,SVRPGLASYNEQF
NA,TRBV20-1,TRBJ2-7,SASGTEDYEQY
few,TRBV20-1,TRBJ2-7,SALSATDYEQY
NA,TRBV4-3,TRBJ2-1,ASSHDSGSGEQF
many,TRBV7-9,TRBJ2-1,ASSYSRELRNEQF
many,TRBV20-1,TRBJ1-1,SASQGAEAF
many,TRBV7-2,TRBJ2-7,ASSRVPYEQY
few,TRBV12-3/TRBV12-4,TRBJ2-7,ASSFMGYGLGEQY
many,TRBV7-9,TRBJ2-2,ASSSLRHTGELF
many,TRBV7-6,TRBJ2-1,ASSLGWLRGSREQF
once,TRBV5-1,TRBJ2-5,ASSLTSGREYQETQY
few,TRBV28,TRBJ2-7,ATKGGTGPYEQY
few,TRBV5-5,TRBJ1-1,ASSLGVGGHTEAF
many,TRBV5-1,TRBJ2-2,ASSLVQGTGELF
NA,TRBV20-1,TRBJ2-7,SASLAGALSEQY
NA,TRBV28,TRBJ2-5,ASRTLKGVQTQY
NA,TRBV15,TRBJ2-3,ATSTLVVDTQY
NA,TRBV5-5,TRBJ2-5,ASSFGGQTQY
NA,TRBV7-6,TRBJ2-3,ASSLDPDSGTDTQY
NA,TRBV13,TRBJ2-7,ASSSQISTHEQY
NA,TRBV20-1,TRBJ1-5,SASDRVAGNQPQH
NA,TRBV12-3/TRBV12-4,TRBJ1-1,ASSFARGAEAF
NA,TRBV5-1,TRBJ2-5,ASSLTDNQETQY
NA,TRBV4-1,TRBJ2-7,ASSQGSSRAEQY